These 18 T cell receptor beta chains were all obtained from the same sample, sequenced in a study of neurological immune-mediated disorders. TCRdb processed the 5' RACE reads anew with MiXCR; each CDR3 protein has one entry. The data contain about 53,000 distinct CDR3 sequences, 9% to 10% of them seen just once; the ten biggest clones take up about 1.6%. Time point of the sample: longitudinal time-point 1 (baseline). The sample comprised PBMCs. These receptor sequences come from a woman between 40 and 55 years old in good health.

There are many counts of this clonotype. The chain is built from TRBV18 and TRBJ2-2; D gene uncertain. The CDR3 is 13 residues long. V lost 4 bases, J lost 1 base, and 4 bases lay in between. The germline V gene has CDR1 KGHSH and CDR2 LQKENI. The CDR3 loop reads CASSRQNTGELFF. The CDR3 coding sequence is TGTGCCAGCTCACGACAGAACACCGGGGAGCTGTTTTTT.

This clonotype was found a few times. V and J are TRBV3-1 and TRBJ2-7; 9 bases are a match to TRBD2. After removal of 4 bases from V and 2 bases from J, the junction contained 9 bases not matched to a gene. This CDR3 has 16 amino acids. Germline loops: CDR1 LGHDT, CDR2 YNNKEL (reference sequence). CDR3 in amino acids: CASSRYSGGSTYEQYF. The CDR3 region has the DNA TGTGCCAGCAGCCGGTATAGCGGGGGATCCACCTACGAGCAGTACTTC.

This clonotype was counted many times. The chain joins TRBV6-2 or TRBV6-3 to TRBJ1-1; D is perhaps TRBD1 (5 bases). The CDR3 is made up of 13 amino acids. Trimming took off 2 bases at V and 5 bases at J, with 9 bases between the two ends. Germline V gene data show CDR1 as MNHEY and CDR2 as SVGEGT. CDR3 bases: TGTGCCAGCAGTTACGATGGGGGAACTGAAGCTTTCTTT. It encodes CASSYDGGTEAFF.

In this sample, this clonotype turned up many times. The chain is built from TRBV5-5 and TRBJ1-1; D is unclear. The ends were cut back, 7 bases at V and 3 bases at J, with 7 bases in the middle. Germline V gives CDR1 SGHKS, CDR2 YYEKEE (reference sequence). This CDR3 has 11 amino acids. The CDR3 DNA sequence: TGTGCCAGCGGCTCGTACACTGAAGCTTTCTTT. This encodes CASGSYTEAFF.

V is TRBV10-3 and J is TRBJ2-7; 8 bases are shared with TRBD2. The J call is in doubt because the DNA end fits TRBJ2-1 better. Germline CDR1 and CDR2: ENHRY and SYGVKD. The CDR3 extends over 14 amino acids. CDR3 loop: CAIQGAGVGNEQFF. CDR3 DNA sequence: TGTGCCATCCAAGGAGCGGGAGTGGGCAATGAGCAGTTCTTC.

At least ten counts were recorded for this clonotype. The chain links TRBV7-9 to TRBJ1-2; 10 bases align to TRBD1. The CDR3 consists of 15 residues. V lost 3 bases to trimming and J lost 4 bases; unmatched junction nucleotides: 5. Germline lookup yields CDR1 SEHNR and CDR2 FQNEAQ (reference sequence). CDR3 nucleotides: TGTGCCAGCAGCTTGGGACAGGGGAGTTCCTATGGCTACACCTTC. It codes for CASSLGQGSSYGYTF.

This clonotype is medium-sized within its sample. This sequence joins TRBV7-8 and TRBJ1-1, with 8 bases matching TRBD1. CDR3 length: 12 amino acids. Looked up from germline, CDR1 is SGHVS and CDR2 is FQNEAQ. Trimming removed 3 bases from V and 8 bases from J; junction bases left unmatched: 2. The CDR3, as DNA: TGTGCCAGCAGCTTGGACAGGGTCGAAGCTTTCTTT. As protein: CASSLDRVEAFF.

At least ten counts were recorded for this clonotype. The chain links TRBV6-4 to TRBJ1-1, with TRBD1 as a possible D gene (6 bases). The CDR3 has 15 residues. V lost 4 bases and J lost 1, with 13 bases in between. CDR1 and CDR2 from the germline V gene are MRHNA and SNTAGT. The chain's CDR3 is CASSVRAGENTEAFF. CDR3 nucleotide sequence: TGTGCCAGCAGTGTTCGGGCAGGGGAGAACACTGAAGCTTTCTTT.

This chain uses TRBV19 with TRBJ1-1; a weak D match, TRBD1 (5 bases). Germline V gene lookup returns CDR1 LNHDA and CDR2 SQIVND (reference sequence). The ends were cut back, 7 bases at V and 10 bases at J, with 16 bases in the middle. The CDR3 covers 12 residues. CDR3 protein: CASTKGFEGAFF. CDR3 nucleotides: TGTGCCAGTACCAAGGGGTTCGAGGGAGCTTTCTTT.

This clonotype has a handful of counts. This rearrangement joins TRBV3-1 to TRBJ1-2; tentative D call: TRBD1 (5 bases). Trimming shortened V by 5 bases and J by 4 bases, and 14 bases separated the two germline ends. The CDR3 consists of 14 residues. Germline values: CDR1 LGHDT, CDR2 YNNKEL (reference sequence). The CDR3 sequence is CASSSTDSLYGYTF. The CDR3 DNA is TGTGCCAGCAGCTCTACTGACAGCCTCTATGGCTACACCTTC. The full variable domain, completed using reference TRBV3-1 and TRBJ1-2, is DTAVSQTPKYLVTQMGNDKSIKCEQNLGHDTMYWYKQDSKKFLKIMFSYNNKELIINETVPNRFSPKSPDKAHLNLHINSLELGDSAVYFCASSSTDSLYGYTFGSGTRLTVV.

This clonotype was detected many times. The V call is TRBV7-2, the J call TRBJ2-3; D may be TRBD2 (6 bases). Trimming shortened V by 5 bases and J by 3 bases, and 15 bases separated the two germline ends. Germline CDR1 SGHTA, CDR2 FQGNSA. This CDR3 has 15 residues. The CDR3 DNA follows: TGTGCCAGCAGCCTTGAGCGGGTAGGGACAGATACGCAGTATTTT. It encodes CASSLERVGTDTQYF.

This clonotype has a count of ten or more. The chain joins TRBV27 to TRBJ2-1; D is unresolved. From germline, CDR1 is MNHEY and CDR2 SMNVEV (reference sequence). This CDR3 is 16 amino acids long. V was shortened by 3 bases and J by 10 bases, with 22 bases between the two germline ends. CDR3 DNA sequence: TGTGCCAGCAGTTTGTCTTCGGGTGAAACAATGAGAGAGCAGTTCTTC. Translating it yields CASSLSSGETMREQFF.

This clonotype was observed many times. The V gene is TRBV24-1, the J gene TRBJ2-1; TRBD2 agrees at 8 bases. With V trimmed by 4 bases and J by 2 bases, 6 bases remained unmatched. The germline gives CDR1 KGHDR, CDR2 SFDVKD. This CDR3 has 16 amino acids. The CDR3 loop reads CATSDTLAATYNEQFF. The DNA of the CDR3 is TGTGCCACCAGTGACACACTAGCGGCAACCTACAATGAGCAGTTCTTC.

This clonotype was counted a few times. Here the CDR3 DNA reads TGTGCCAGCAGTTTGGACGGACAGAAGCAGTACTTC. Translation: CASSLDGQKQYF. The chain links TRBV2 to TRBJ2-7, with D perhaps TRBD1 (6 bases). The CDR3 consists of 12 residues. Germline assignment: CDR1 SNHLY and CDR2 FYNNEI. Between the trimmed V and J ends, which lost 5 bases and 8 bases, there was a span of 13 bases.

This clonotype was counted at least ten times. V usage is TRBV5-1 and J usage is TRBJ2-3; no definite D call. Germline CDR1 reads SGHRS; CDR2 reads YFSETQ. The CDR3 is 16 residues long. V was cut by 0 bases and J by 4 bases, with 15 bases left in between. CDR3 sequence (DNA): TGCGCCAGCAGCTTGGACCCAGCGCGGATGGCAGATACGCAGTATTTT. Residues: CASSLDPARMADTQYF.

This clonotype was picked up many times. This chain connects TRBV4-3 to TRBJ1-2; possibly TRBD1 for D (5 bases). CDR3 length: 13 amino acids. The germline CDR1 and CDR2 sequences are LGHNA and YSLEER. Trimming removed 1 base from V and 6 bases from J, with 9 bases in between. This CDR3 reads CASSQAPGHGYTF. CDR3 in DNA: TGCGCCAGCAGCCAAGCGCCAGGGCATGGCTACACCTTC.

This clonotype was seen ten or more times. The V and J genes are TRBV6-1 and TRBJ2-1; 9 bases line up with TRBD1. Germline CDR1 and CDR2: MNHNS and SASEGT. V dropped 3 bases and J dropped 9; count of bases not matched to a gene: 12. This CDR3 has 16 residues. The chain's CDR3 is CASSDLRQGEAVEQFF. CDR3 sequence (DNA): TGTGCCAGCAGTGACCTTAGACAGGGGGAAGCGGTTGAGCAGTTCTTC.

This clonotype was detected many times. The chain has TRBV7-2 and TRBJ2-2, with D hard to call. The CDR3 has 12 residues. Trimming removed 2 bases from V and 7 bases from J, with 5 bases in between. Looked up from germline, CDR1 is SGHTA and CDR2 is FQGNSA. The chain's CDR3 is CASSLFGGELFF. Here the CDR3 DNA reads TGTGCCAGCAGCTTATTCGGCGGGGAGCTGTTTTTT.